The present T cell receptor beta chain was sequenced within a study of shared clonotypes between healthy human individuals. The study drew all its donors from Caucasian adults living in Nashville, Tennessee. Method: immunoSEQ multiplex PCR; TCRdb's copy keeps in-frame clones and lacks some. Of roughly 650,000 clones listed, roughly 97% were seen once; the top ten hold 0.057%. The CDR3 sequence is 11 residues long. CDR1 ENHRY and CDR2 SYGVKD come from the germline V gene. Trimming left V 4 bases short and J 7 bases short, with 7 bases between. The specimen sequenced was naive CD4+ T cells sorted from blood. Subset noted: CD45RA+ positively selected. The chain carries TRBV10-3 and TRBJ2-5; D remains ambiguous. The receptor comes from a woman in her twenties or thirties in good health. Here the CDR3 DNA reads TGTGCCATCAGTGGTGGCGGGACCCAGTACTTC. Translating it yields CAISGGGTQYF.